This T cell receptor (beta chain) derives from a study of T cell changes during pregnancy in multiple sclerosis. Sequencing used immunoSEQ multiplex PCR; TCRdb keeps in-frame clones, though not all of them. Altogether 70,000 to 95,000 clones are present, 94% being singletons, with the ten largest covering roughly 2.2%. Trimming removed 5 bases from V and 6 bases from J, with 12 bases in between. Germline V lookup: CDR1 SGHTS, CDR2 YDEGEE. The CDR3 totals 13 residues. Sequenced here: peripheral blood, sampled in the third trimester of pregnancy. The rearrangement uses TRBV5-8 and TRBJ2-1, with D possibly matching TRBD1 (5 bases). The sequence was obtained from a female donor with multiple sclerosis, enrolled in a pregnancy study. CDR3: CASSFDSPNEQFF. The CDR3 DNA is TGTGCCAGCAGTTTTGACAGCCCCAATGAGCAGTTCTTC.